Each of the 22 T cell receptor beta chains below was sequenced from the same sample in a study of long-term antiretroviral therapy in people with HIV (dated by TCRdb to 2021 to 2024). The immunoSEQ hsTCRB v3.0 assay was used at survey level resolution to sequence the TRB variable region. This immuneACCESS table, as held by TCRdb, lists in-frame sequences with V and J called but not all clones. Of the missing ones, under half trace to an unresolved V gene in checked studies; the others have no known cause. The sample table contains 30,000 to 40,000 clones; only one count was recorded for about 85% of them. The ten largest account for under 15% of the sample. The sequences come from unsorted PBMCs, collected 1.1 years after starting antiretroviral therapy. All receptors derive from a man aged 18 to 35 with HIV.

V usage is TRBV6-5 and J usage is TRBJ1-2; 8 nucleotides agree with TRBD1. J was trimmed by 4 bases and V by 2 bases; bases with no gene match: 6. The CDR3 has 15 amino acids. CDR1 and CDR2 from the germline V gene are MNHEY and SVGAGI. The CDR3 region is CASSYATGVGYGYTF. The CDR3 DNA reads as TGTGCCAGCAGTTACGCGACAGGGGTAGGCTATGGCTACACCTTC.

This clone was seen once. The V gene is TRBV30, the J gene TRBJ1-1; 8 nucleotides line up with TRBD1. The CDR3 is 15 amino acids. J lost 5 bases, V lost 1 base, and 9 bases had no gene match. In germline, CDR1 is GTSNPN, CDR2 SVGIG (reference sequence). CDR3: CAWSGPGGRRTEAFF. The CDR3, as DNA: TGTGCCTGGAGTGGACCAGGGGGCAGGCGGACTGAAGCTTTCTTT.

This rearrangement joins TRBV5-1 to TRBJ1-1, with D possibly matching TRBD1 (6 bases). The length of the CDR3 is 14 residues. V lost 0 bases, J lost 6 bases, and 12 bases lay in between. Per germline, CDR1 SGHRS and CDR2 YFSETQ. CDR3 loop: CASSLEGEGSEAFF. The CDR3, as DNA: TGCGCCAGCAGCTTGGAGGGGGAAGGGTCTGAAGCTTTCTTT.

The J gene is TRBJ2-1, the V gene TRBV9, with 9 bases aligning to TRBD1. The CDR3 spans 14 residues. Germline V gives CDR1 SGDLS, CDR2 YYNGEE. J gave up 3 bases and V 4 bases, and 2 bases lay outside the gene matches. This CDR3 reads CASSWTGVYNEQFF. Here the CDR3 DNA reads TGTGCCAGCAGCTGGACAGGGGTCTACAATGAGCAGTTCTTC. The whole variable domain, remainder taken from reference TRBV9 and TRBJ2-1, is DSGVTQTPKHLITATGQRVTLRCSPRSGDLSVYWYQQSLDQGLQFLIQYYNGEERAKGNILERFSAQQFPDLHSELNLSSLELGDSALYFCASSWTGVYNEQFFGPGTRLTVL.

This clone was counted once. The CDR3 region has the DNA TGTGCCAGCAGCCTGGAGGGGATTAACACTGAAGCTTTCTTT. Encoded protein: CASSLEGINTEAFF. V usage is TRBV11-1 and J usage is TRBJ1-1, with D tentatively TRBD1 (5 bases). The length of the CDR3 is 14 residues. The germline V and J ends were trimmed by 5 bases and 2 bases, with 12 bases remaining between them. Germline CDR1 reads SGHAT; CDR2 reads FQDESV (reference sequence).

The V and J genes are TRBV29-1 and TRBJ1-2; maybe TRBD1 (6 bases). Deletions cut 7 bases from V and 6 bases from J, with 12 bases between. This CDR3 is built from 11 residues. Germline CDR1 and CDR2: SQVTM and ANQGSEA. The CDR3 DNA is TGCAGCGCACAGGGAAGGAATGGCTACACCTTC. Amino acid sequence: CSAQGRNGYTF.

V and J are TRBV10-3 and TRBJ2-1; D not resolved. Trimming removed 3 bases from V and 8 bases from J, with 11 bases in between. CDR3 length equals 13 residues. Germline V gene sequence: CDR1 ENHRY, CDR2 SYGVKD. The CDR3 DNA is TGTGCCATCAGTGAAACCAACGGGCATGAGCAGTTCTTC. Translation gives CAISETNGHEQFF.

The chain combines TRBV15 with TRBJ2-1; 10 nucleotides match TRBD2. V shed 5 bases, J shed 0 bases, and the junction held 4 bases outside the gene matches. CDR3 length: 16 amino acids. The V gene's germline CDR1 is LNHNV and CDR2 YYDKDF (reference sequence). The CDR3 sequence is CATSPTSGFSYNEQFF. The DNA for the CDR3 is TGTGCCACCAGCCCGACTAGCGGGTTCTCCTACAATGAGCAGTTCTTC.

The CDR3 sequence: CASSYSNSGGGYTF. The CDR3 DNA reads as TGTGCCAGCAGTTACTCGAACTCAGGGGGTGGCTACACCTTC. The rearrangement uses TRBV6-6 and TRBJ1-2, with 7 bases fitting TRBD1. The CDR3 loop spans 14 amino acids. Looked up from germline, CDR1 is MNHNY and CDR2 is SVGAGI (reference sequence). J gave up 7 bases and V 0 bases, and 5 bases lay outside the gene matches.

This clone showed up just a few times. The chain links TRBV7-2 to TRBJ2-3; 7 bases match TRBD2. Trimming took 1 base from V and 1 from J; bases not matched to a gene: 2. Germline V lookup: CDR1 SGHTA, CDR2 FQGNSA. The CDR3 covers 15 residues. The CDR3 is CASSLDAGGTDTQYF. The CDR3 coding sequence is TGTGCCAGCAGCTTAGACGCGGGAGGCACAGATACGCAGTATTTT.

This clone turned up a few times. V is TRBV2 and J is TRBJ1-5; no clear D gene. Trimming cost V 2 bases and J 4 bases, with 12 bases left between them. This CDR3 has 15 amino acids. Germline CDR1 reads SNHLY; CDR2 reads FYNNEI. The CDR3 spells CASSETERKNQPQHF. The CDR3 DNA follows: TGTGCCAGCAGTGAAACCGAGCGGAAGAATCAGCCCCAGCATTTT.

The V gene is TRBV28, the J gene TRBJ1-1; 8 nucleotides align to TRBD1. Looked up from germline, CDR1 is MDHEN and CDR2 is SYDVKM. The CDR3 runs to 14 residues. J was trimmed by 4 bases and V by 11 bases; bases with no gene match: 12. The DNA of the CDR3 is TGTGCCGCCACCCGGGACAGGTTCCGCACTGAAGCTTTCTTT. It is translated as CAATRDRFRTEAFF. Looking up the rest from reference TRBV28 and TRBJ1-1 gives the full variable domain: DVKVTQSSRYLVKRTGEKVFLECVQDMDHENMFWYRQDPGLGLRLIYFSYDVKMKEKGDIPEGYSVSREKKERFSLILESASTNQTSMYLCAATRDRFRTEAFFGQGTRLTVV.

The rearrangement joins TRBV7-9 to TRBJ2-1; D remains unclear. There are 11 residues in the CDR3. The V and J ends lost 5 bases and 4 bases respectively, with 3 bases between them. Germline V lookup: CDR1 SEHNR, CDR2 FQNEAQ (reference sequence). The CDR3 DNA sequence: TGTGCCAGCAGCGTGTACAATGAGCAGTTCTTC. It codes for CASSVYNEQFF.

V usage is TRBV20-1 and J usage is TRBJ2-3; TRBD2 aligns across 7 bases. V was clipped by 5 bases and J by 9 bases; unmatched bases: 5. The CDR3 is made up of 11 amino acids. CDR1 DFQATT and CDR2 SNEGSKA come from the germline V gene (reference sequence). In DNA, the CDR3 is TGCAGTGCTTGGGGGGGTTCGACGCAGTATTTT. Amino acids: CSAWGGSTQYF.

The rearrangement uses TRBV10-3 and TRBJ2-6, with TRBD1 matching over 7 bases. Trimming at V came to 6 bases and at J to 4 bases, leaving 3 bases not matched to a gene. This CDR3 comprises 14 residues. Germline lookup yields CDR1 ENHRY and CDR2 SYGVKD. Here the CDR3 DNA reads TGTGCCATCAGGACAGGGTCCGGGGCCAACGTCCTGACTTTC. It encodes CAIRTGSGANVLTF.

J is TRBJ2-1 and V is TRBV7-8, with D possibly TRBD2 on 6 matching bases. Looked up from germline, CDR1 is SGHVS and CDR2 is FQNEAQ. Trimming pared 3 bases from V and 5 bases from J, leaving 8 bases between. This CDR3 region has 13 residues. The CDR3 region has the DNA TGTGCCAGCAGCTTCCGGGGGAACAATGAGCAGTTCTTC. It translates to CASSFRGNNEQFF.

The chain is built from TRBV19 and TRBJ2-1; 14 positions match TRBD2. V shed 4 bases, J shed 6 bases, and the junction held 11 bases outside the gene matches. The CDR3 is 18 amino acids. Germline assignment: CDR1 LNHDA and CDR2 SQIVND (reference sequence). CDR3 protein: CASSSSPGTSGRTNEQFF. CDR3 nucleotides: TGTGCCAGTAGTAGTTCTCCGGGGACTAGCGGGAGAACCAATGAGCAGTTCTTC. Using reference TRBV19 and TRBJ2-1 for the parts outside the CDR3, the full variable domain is DGGITQSPKYLFRKEGQNVTLSCEQNLNHDAMYWYRQDPGQGLRLIYYSQIVNDFQKGDIAEGYSVSREKKESFPLTVTSAQKNPTAFYLCASSSSPGTSGRTNEQFFGPGTRLTVL.

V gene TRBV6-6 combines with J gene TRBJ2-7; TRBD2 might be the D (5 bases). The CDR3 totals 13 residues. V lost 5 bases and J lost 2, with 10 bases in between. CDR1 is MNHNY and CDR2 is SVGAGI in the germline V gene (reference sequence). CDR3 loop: CASSRLRAYEQYF. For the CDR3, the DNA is TGTGCCAGCAGTCGACTACGAGCCTACGAGCAGTACTTC.

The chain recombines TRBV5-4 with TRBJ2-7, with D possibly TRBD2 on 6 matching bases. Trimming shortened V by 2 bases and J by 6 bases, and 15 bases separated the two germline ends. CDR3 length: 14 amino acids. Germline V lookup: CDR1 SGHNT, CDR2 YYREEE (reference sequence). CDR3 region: CASSFWGVIGEQYF. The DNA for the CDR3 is TGTGCCAGCAGCTTTTGGGGGGTAATAGGCGAGCAGTACTTC.

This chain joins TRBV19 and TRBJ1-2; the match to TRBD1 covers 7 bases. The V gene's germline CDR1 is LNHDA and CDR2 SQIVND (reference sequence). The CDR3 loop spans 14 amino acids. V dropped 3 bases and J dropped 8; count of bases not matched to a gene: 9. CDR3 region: CASSIRGDRDGYTF. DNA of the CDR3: TGTGCCAGTAGTATTAGAGGTGACAGGGACGGCTACACCTTC.

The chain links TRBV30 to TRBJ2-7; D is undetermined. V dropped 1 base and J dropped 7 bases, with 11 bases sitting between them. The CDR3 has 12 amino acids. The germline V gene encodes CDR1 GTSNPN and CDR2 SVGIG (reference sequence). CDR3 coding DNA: TGTGCCTGGAGTGACGTACTCGGGGAGCAGTACTTC. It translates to CAWSDVLGEQYF.

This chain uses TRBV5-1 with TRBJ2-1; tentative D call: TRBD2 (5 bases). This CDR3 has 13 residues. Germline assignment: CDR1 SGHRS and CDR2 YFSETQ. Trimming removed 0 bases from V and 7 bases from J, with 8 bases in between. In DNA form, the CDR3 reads TGCGCCAGCAGCTTGGTGGGAGAAAATGAGCAGTTCTTC. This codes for CASSLVGENEQFF.